A single sample gave rise to the 9 T cell receptor beta chains below, sequenced in a study of immune characterization of retroperitoneal liposarcoma. In TCRdb, the PCR reads were re-called with MiXCR into one record per CDR3 protein. Counted here are some 8,200 distinct CDR3 sequences, over 40% occurring once; the ten biggest clones make up about 16%. Sequenced material: tumor tissue. Source of these receptors: a male donor with retroperitoneal liposarcoma.

This clonotype has more than one count but fewer than ten. This chain links TRBV7-3 with TRBJ2-1; 8 nucleotides match TRBD2. The J call may be faulty, since TRBJ2-7 better matches the DNA end. The CDR3 has 15 amino acids. Per the germline V gene, CDR1 is SGHTA and CDR2 is FQGTGA. This CDR3 reads CASSAVTGGSYEQYF. CDR3 sequence (DNA): TGTGCCAGCAGCGCAGTGACGGGGGGGTCCTACGAGCAGTACTTC.

V and J are TRBV6-1 and TRBJ1-2; no clear D. CDR1 and CDR2 from the germline V gene are MNHNS and SASEGT. The CDR3 has 13 residues. V lost 0 bases to trimming and J lost 4 bases, with 6 bases between them. The CDR3 is CASSEAGIYGYTF. The CDR3 DNA is TGTGCCAGCAGTGAAGCAGGGATCTATGGCTACACCTTC.

V is TRBV27 and J is TRBJ2-5; D ambiguous. Matching the DNA end better, TRBJ2-7 makes the J call doubtful. The CDR3 contains 14 residues. In germline, CDR1 is MNHEY, CDR2 SMNVEV (reference sequence). For the CDR3, the DNA is TGTGCCAGTAGCCGGGCGCGTTCGGGCTACGAGCAGTACTTC. It translates to CASSRARSGYEQYF.

This clonotype has a handful of counts. CDR3 bases: TGTGCCAGCACATTGGGAGGGGGGTGGACTGAAGCTTTCTTT. Protein: CASTLGGGWTEAFF. The V call is TRBV12-3 or TRBV12-4, the J call TRBJ1-1; maybe TRBD1 (6 bases). The CDR3 runs to 14 residues. The ends were cut back, 7 bases at V and 5 bases at J, with 17 bases in the middle.

V and J are TRBV6-5 and TRBJ2-5, with D tentatively TRBD2 (5 bases). Judging by the DNA end, TRBJ2-7 fits better; the J call may be wrong. The CDR3 totals 15 residues. CDR1 MNHEY and CDR2 SVGAGI come from the germline V gene. CDR3 bases: TGTGCCAGCAGTTCCGGGATCTCGGGCTCCGGCGAGCAGTACTTC. Translating it yields CASSSGISGSGEQYF.

This clonotype was detected once. J is TRBJ2-4 and V is TRBV6-1, with D maybe TRBD2 (6 bases). This CDR3 is built from 14 residues. Trimming stripped 3 bases from V and 8 bases from J, with 14 bases between. CDR1 MNHNS and CDR2 SASEGT come from the germline V gene. The CDR3 loop is CASSDSGRIDIQYF. CDR3 in DNA: TGTGCCAGCAGTGATTCTGGGAGGATAGACATTCAGTACTTC.

This chain uses TRBV6-1 with TRBJ2-5, with TRBD2 matching 8 bases. CDR1 and CDR2 (germline): MNHNS, SASEGT. The trim removed 3 bases at V and 11 bases at J, leaving 14 bases unmatched. The CDR3 consists of 15 residues. Here the CDR3 DNA reads TGTGCCAGCAGTGAGCTGGGACTAGAGGGGGGTGAGCAGTACTTC. Amino acids: CASSELGLEGGEQYF.

V usage is TRBV6-1 and J usage is TRBJ2-3; 11 nucleotides align to TRBD2. V gave up 1 base and J gave up 2 bases; unmatched junction bases: 2. This CDR3 is 16 amino acids long. Germline-derived CDR1 and CDR2 are MNHNS and SASEGT. The CDR3 region is CASSEVAGGTTDTQYF. The CDR3 bases are TGTGCCAGCAGTGAAGTAGCGGGAGGGACCACAGATACGCAGTATTTT.

The sample holds one count of this clonotype. The chain joins TRBV7-2 to TRBJ2-3; possible D gene TRBD1, 5 bases. The germline gives CDR1 SGHTA, CDR2 FQGNSA. The CDR3 has 14 residues. The V end was cut by 3 bases, the J end by 2 bases, with 9 bases between. As DNA, the CDR3 is TGTGCCAGCAGCTTTGGCAGGGTCACAGATACGCAGTATTTT. This translates into CASSFGRVTDTQYF.